The TCR beta chain under discussion was sequenced for a study of blood T cell repertoires in COVID-19. Across the study: The United States, Italy and Spain provided the acute and convalescent COVID-19 samples.

The CDR3 extends over 13 amino acids. Germline CDR1 LNHDA, CDR2 SQIVND (reference sequence). Unmatched junction bases numbered 3, after V lost 4 bases and J lost 6 bases. TCRdb keeps only in-frame clones here, not all; method: immunoSEQ multiplex PCR. Counted here are about 230,000 clones, 70% to 90% occurring once; the ten biggest clones make up about 2.5%. This receptor was taken from a woman in her sixties or seventies with active or convalescent COVID-19. The specimen sequenced was peripheral blood. The chain employs TRBV19 and TRBJ1-2; 9 nucleotides align to TRBD1. CDR3 sequence (DNA): TGTGCCAGTAGTAGGGGACAGGGAAATGGCTACACCTTC. Translating gives CASSRGQGNGYTF.